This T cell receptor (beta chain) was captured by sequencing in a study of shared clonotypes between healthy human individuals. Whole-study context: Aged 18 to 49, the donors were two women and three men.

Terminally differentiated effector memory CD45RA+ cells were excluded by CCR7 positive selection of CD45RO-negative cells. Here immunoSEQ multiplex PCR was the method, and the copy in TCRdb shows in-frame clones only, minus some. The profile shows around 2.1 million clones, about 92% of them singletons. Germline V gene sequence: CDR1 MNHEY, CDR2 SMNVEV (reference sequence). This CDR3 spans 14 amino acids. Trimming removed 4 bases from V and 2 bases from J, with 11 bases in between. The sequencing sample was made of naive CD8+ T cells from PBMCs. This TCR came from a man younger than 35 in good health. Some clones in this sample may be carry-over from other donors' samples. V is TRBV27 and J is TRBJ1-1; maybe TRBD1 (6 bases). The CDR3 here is CASSSRDTNTEAFF. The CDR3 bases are TGTGCCAGCAGTTCAAGGGACACCAACACTGAAGCTTTCTTT.